This T cell receptor (beta chain) came from a study of blood T cell repertoires in COVID-19. Study summary: Sources were T cells, B-cell-depleted T cells, or PBMCs; the material itself was cDNA or gDNA.

Using immunoSEQ multiplex PCR, the repertoire was profiled, and TCRdb retains in-frame clones only, with some absent. The table lists 180,000 or so clones, 80% of them singletons. This clone was counted once. The CDR3 runs to 13 residues. Germline CDR1 is SGHTS and CDR2 is YDEGEE. V was clipped by 8 bases and J by 11 bases, with 22 bases between them. The rearrangement links TRBV5-8 to TRBJ1-1, with D perhaps TRBD1 (6 bases). Sample: PBMCs or T cells enriched from blood (not recorded which). The sequence was collected from a man in his 60s who had been exposed to COVID-19. CDR3 in DNA: TGTGCCAGTAACAGGGAGATATGGACTCGCGCTTTCTTT. The encoded protein is CASNREIWTRAFF.